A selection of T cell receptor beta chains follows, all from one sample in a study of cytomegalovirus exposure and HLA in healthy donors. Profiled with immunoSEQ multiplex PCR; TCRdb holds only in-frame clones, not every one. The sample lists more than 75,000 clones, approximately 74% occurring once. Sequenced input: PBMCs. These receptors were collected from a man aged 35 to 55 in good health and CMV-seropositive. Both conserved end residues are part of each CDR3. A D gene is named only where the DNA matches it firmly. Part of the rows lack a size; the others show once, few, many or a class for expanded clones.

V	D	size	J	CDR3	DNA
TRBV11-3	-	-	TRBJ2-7	CASSLDEDEQYF	TGTGCCAGCAGCTTAGACGAGGACGAGCAGTACTTC
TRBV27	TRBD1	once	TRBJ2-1	CASSLRPRTGRNEQFF	TGTGCCAGCAGTTTACGCCCCCGGACAGGGAGAAATGAGCAGTTCTTC
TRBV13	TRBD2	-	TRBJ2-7	CASSFSRLAGDYEQYF	TGTGCCAGCAGTTTTTCTCGACTAGCGGGAGATTACGAGCAGTACTTC
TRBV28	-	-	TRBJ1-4	CASRRGGANEKLFF	TGTGCCAGCAGAAGAGGGGGGGCCAATGAAAAACTGTTTTTT
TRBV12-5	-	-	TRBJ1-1	CASGLGGLNTEAFF	TGTGCTAGTGGCCTGGGGGGGCTGAACACTGAAGCTTTCTTT
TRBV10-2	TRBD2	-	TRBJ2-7	CASSGGGISYEQYF	TGCGCCAGCAGTGGGGGAGGGATCTCCTACGAGCAGTACTTC
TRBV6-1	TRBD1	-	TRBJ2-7	CASSEDRVEQYF	TGTGCCAGCAGTGAGGACAGGGTTGAGCAGTACTTC
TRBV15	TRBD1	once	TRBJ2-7	CATSKLDRGNEQYF	TGTGCCACCAGCAAACTAGACAGGGGAAACGAGCAGTACTTC
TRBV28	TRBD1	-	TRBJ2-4	CASRQGQGVEWNIQYF	TGTGCCAGCAGACAAGGACAGGGGGTCGAGTGGAACATTCAGTACTTC
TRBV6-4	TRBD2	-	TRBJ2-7	CASRTLRTRVEQYF	TGTGCCAGCAGGACCCTCCGGACTAGAGTAGAGCAGTACTTC
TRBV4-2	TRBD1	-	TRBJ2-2	CASSRGQGGNTGELFF	TGTGCCAGCAGCCGAGGACAGGGTGGGAACACCGGGGAGCTGTTTTTT
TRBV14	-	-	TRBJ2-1	CASSEGIRSYNEQFF	TGTGCCAGCAGCGAGGGCATCAGGTCCTACAATGAGCAGTTCTTC
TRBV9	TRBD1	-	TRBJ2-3	CASSIRQGGSTDTQYF	TGTGCCAGCAGCATTCGACAGGGGGGGAGCACAGATACGCAGTATTTT
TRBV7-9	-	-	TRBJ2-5	CASSLVSSGETQYF	TGTGCCAGCAGCTTAGTTAGTAGCGGAGAGACCCAGTACTTC
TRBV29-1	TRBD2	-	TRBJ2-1	CSVEGGVSGGLTEQFF	TGCAGCGTTGAGGGGGGGGTTTCGGGAGGGCTAACTGAGCAGTTCTTC
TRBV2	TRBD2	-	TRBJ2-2	CASRVGREAMLFF	TGTGCCAGCAGAGTAGGGAGGGAGGCGATGCTGTTTTTT
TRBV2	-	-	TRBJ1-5	CASSEDAEANQPQHF	TGTGCCAGCAGTGAAGACGCGGAAGCAAATCAGCCCCAGCATTTT
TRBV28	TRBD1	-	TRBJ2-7	CASSSNRGRSEQYF	TGTGCCAGCAGTTCAAACAGGGGGCGAAGCGAGCAGTACTTC
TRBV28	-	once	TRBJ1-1	CASSLPGTEAFF	TGTGCCAGCAGTTTACCAGGGACTGAAGCTTTCTTT
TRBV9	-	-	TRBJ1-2	CASSNNRAGSYGYTF	TGTGCCAGCAGCAATAACAGGGCCGGAAGCTATGGCTACACCTTC
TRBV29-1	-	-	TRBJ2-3	CSVGTVPTDTQYF	TGCAGCGTTGGAACAGTCCCCACAGATACGCAGTATTTT
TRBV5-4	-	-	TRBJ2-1	CASSFLSRARNEQFF	TGTGCCAGCAGCTTTCTATCAAGAGCTAGGAATGAGCAGTTCTTC
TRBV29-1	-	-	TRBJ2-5	CSVEGQGRETQYF	TGCAGCGTTGAAGGGCAGGGTCGAGAGACCCAGTACTTC
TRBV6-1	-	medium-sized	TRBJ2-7	CASSIEAGSYPYF	TGTGCCAGCAGTATCGAAGCAGGGTCTTATCCGTACTTC